This T cell receptor beta chain appears in the sequencing data of a study of T cell repertoires in cytomegalovirus infection. The overall study: Indications of both CMV infection and matching HLA type were provided by public TCR beta signatures. Study-level findings and limits: Adding up the frequency of public TCR beta families identified people who carried CMV plus the relevant HLA.

This clonotype has at least ten counts. Its antigen is undetermined. TCRdb re-called the reads with MiXCR, one entry per CDR3 protein. The sample holds about 130,000 distinct CDR3 sequences, more than 20% seen once. This sequence was found in a human donor in good health (CMV status not recorded). Some clones in this sample may be carry-over from other donors' samples. Input material: PBMCs, sequenced either directly or after in vitro stimulation (not recorded which).

CDR3 coding DNA: TGTGCCAGCAGCTTGAACTTCCAAGAGACCCAGTACTTC. This gives the protein CASSLNFQETQYF. The chain couples TRBV7-2 to TRBJ2-5, with D unclear. CDR3 length: 13 residues. The V end lost 3 bases, the J end lost 1 base, and 6 bases lay between the germline ends. Germline CDR1 reads SGHTA; CDR2 reads FQGNSA. Drawing the rest from reference TRBV7-2 and TRBJ2-5, the complete variable domain is GAGVSQSPSNKVTEKGKDVELRCDPISGHTALYWYRQSLGQGLEFLIYFQGNSAPDKSGLPSDRFSAERTGGSVSTLTIQRTQQEDSAVYLCASSLNFQETQYFGPGTRLLVL.